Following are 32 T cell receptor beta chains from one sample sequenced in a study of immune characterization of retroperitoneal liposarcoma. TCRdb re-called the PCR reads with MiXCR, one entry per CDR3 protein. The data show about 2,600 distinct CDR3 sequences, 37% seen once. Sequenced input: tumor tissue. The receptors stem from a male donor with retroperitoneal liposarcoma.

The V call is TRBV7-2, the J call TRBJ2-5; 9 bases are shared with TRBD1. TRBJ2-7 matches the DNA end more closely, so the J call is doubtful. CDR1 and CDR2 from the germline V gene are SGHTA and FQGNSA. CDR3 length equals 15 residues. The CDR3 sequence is CASSLAGTGIYEQYF. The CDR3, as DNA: TGTGCCAGCAGCTTAGCCGGGACAGGGATTTACGAGCAGTACTTC.

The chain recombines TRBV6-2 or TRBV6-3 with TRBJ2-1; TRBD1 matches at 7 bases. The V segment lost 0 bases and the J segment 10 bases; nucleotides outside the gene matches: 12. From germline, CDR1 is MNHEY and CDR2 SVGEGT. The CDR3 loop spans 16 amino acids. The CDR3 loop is CASSYSILRQGDEQFF. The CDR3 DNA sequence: TGTGCCAGCAGTTACTCAATCCTCAGGCAGGGGGACGAGCAGTTCTTC.

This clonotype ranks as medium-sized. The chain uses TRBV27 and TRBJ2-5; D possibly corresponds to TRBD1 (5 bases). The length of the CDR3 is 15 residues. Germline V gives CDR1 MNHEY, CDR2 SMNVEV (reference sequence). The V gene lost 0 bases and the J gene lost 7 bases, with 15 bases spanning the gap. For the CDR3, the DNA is TGTGCCAGCAGTTTATCGTCGGCAGGGTGGGGGACCCAGTACTTC. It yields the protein CASSLSSAGWGTQYF.

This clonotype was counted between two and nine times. The CDR3 bases are TGTGCCAGCAGCTTATATCGCGGGAACTCTGGGGCCAACGTCCTGACTTTC. Translated: CASSLYRGNSGANVLTF. This chain uses TRBV5-4 with TRBJ2-6; D perhaps matches TRBD2 (6 bases). The length of the CDR3 is 17 residues. Looked up from germline, CDR1 is SGHNT and CDR2 is YYREEE (reference sequence). Trimming removed 2 bases at V and 0 bases at J, with 12 bases between.

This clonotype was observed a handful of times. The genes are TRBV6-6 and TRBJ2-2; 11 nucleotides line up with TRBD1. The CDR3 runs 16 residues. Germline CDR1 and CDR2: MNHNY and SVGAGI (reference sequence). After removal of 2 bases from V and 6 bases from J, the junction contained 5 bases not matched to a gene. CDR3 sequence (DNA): TGTGCCAGCAGTTACACTGGACAGGGGGCGGCCGGGGAGCTGTTTTTT. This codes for CASSYTGQGAAGELFF.

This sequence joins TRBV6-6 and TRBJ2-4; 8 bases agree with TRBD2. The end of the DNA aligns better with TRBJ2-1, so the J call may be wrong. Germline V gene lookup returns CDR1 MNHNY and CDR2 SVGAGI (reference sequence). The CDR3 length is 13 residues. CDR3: CASSGGGKETQFF. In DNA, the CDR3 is TGTGCCAGCAGCGGGGGGGGGAAAGAGACCCAGTTCTTC.

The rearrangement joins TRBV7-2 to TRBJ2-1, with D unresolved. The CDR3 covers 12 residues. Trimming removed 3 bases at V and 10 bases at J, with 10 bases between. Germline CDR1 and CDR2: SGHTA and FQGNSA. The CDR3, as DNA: TGTGCCAGCAGCTTGGGGATCTACGAGCAGTTCTTC. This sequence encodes CASSLGIYEQFF.

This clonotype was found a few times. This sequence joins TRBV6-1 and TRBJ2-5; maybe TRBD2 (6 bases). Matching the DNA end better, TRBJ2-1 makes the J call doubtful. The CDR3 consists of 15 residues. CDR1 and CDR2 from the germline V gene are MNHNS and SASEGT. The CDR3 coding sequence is TGTGCCAGCGACGATAGCGGAGAACCCGAAGAGACCCAGTTCTTC. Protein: CASDDSGEPEETQFF.

Written as DNA, the CDR3 is TGTGCCAGCCGGGCGGGACTAGTCCTCTACAATGAGCAGTACTTC. Its protein is CASRAGLVLYNEQYF. This rearrangement joins TRBV6-1 to TRBJ2-1, with 8 bases that match TRBD2. The J call is doubtful: the DNA matches TRBJ2-7 better. CDR1 is MNHNS, CDR2 SASEGT, per germline. CDR3 length equals 15 residues.

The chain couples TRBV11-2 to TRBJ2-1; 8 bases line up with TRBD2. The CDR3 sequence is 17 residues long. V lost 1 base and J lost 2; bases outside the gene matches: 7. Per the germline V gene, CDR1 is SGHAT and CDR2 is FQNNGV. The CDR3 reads CASSLGLGTRTYNEQFF. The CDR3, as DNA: TGTGCCAGCAGCTTAGGGTTAGGGACTAGGACCTACAATGAGCAGTTCTTC.

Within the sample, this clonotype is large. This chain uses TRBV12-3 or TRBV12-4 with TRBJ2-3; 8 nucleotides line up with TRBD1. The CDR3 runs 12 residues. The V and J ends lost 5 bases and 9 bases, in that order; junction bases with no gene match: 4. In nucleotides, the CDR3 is TGTGCCAGCAGTCCCGGACAGGGAACGCAGTATTTT. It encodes CASSPGQGTQYF.

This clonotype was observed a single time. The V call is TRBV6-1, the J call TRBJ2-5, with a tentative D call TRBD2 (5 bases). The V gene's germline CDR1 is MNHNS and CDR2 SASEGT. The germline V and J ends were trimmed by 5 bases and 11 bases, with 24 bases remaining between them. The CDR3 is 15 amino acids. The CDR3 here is CASSYEGRGYNEQYF. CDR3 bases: TGTGCCAGCAGTTACGAAGGGAGAGGGTACAATGAGCAGTACTTC.

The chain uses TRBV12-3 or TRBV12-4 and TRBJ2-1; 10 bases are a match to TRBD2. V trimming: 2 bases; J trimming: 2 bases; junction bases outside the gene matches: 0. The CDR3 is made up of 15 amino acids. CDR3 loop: CASSLSGRAYNEQFF. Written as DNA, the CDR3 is TGTGCCAGCAGTTTAAGCGGGAGGGCCTACAATGAGCAGTTCTTC.

CDR3: CASSPLAGQNIQYF. The CDR3 DNA follows: TGTGCCAGCAGTCCTCTAGCGGGACAAAACATTCAGTACTTC. The V and J genes are TRBV6-1 and TRBJ2-4, with TRBD2 matching 9 bases. The trim removed 5 bases at V and 5 bases at J, leaving 4 bases unmatched. The CDR3 covers 14 residues. From germline, CDR1 is MNHNS and CDR2 SASEGT.

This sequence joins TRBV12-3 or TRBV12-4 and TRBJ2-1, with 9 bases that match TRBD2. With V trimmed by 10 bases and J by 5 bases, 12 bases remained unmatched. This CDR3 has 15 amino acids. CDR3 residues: CATSPPASGNNEQFF. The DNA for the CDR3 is TGTGCCACCTCTCCCCCCGCTAGCGGGAACAATGAGCAGTTCTTC.

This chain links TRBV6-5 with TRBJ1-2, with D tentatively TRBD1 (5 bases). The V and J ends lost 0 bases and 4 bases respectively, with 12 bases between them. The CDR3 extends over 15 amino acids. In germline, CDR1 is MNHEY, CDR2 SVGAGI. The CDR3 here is CASSYSNRRLYGYTF. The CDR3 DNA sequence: TGTGCCAGCAGTTACTCGAACAGGCGTCTCTATGGCTACACCTTC.

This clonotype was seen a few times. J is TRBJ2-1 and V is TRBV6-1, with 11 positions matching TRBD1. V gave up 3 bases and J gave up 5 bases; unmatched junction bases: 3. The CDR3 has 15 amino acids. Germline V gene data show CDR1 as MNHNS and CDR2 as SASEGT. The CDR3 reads CASSDGTGGHNEQFF. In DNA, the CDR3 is TGTGCCAGCAGTGATGGGACAGGGGGTCACAATGAGCAGTTCTTC.

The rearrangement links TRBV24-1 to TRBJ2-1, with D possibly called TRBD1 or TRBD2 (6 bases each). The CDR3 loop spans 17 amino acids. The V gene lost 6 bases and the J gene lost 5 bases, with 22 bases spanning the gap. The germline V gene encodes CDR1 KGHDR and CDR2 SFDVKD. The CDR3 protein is CATSPARGQLSHNEQFF. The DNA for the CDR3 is TGTGCCACCAGTCCCGCTCGGGGGCAGCTCAGTCACAATGAGCAGTTCTTC.

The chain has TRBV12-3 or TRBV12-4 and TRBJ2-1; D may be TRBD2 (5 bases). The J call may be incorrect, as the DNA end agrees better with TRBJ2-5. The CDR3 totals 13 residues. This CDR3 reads CASTLSGLETQYF. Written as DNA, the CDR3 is TGTGCCAGCACCCTGAGCGGATTGGAGACCCAGTACTTC.

The DNA for the CDR3 is TGTGCCATCAGGTCCACGACGGGCACCATATATTTT. Protein: CAIRSTTGTIYF. This sequence joins TRBV10-3 and TRBJ1-3; D unclear. The CDR3 sequence is 12 residues long. Trimming removed 6 bases from V and 9 bases from J, with 12 bases in between. The V gene's germline CDR1 is ENHRY and CDR2 SYGVKD.

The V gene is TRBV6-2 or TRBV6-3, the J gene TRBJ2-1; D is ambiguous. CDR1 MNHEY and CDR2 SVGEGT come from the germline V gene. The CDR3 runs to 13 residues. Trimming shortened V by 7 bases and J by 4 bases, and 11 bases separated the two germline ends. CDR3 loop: CASNRFQYNEQFF. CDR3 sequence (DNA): TGTGCCAGCAATCGCTTTCAGTACAATGAGCAGTTCTTC.

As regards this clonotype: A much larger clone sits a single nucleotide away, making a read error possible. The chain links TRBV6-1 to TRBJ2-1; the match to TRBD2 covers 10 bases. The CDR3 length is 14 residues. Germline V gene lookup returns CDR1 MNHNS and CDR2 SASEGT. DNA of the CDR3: TGTGTCAGCAGTGTAGCGGGAGGAGAAAATGAGCAGTTCTTC. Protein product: CVSSVAGGENEQFF.

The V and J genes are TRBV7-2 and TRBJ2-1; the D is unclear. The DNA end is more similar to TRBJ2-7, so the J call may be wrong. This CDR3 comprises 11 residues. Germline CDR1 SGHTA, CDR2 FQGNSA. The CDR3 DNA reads TGTGCCAGCAGCTTATTGAACGAGCAGTACTTC. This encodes CASSLLNEQYF.

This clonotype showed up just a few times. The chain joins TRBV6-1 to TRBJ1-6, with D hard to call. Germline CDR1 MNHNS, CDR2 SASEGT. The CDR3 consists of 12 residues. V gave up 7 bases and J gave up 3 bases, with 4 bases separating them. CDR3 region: CASNDYNSPLHF. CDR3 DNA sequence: TGTGCCAGCAACGACTATAATTCACCCCTCCACTTT.

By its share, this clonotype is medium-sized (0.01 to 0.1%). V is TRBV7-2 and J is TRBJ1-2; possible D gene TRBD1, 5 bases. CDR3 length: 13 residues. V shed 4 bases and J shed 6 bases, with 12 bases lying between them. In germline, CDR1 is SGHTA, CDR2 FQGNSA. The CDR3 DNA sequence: TGTGCCAGCAGCTCCCGTGGAGGGGATGGCTACACCTTC. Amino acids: CASSSRGGDGYTF. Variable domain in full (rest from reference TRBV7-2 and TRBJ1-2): GAGVSQSPSNKVTEKGKDVELRCDPISGHTALYWYRQSLGQGLEFLIYFQGNSAPDKSGLPSDRFSAERTGGSVSTLTIQRTQQEDSAVYLCASSSRGGDGYTFGSGTRLTVV.

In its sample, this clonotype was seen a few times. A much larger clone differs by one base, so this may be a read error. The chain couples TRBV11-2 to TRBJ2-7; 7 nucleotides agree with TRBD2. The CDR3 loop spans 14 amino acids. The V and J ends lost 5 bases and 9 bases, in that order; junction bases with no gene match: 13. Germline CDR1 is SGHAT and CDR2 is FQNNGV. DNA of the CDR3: TGTGCCAGCAGCCCCCCGACAGCCAAGCGGGGGCAGTACTTC. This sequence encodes CASSPPTAKRGQYF.

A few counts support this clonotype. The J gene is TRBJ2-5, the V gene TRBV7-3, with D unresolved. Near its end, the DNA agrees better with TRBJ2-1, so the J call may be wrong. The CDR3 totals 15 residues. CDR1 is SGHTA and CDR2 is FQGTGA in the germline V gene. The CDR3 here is CASSLDNGAYNEQFF. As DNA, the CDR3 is TGTGCCAGCAGCTTAGACAATGGGGCCTACAATGAGCAGTTCTTC.

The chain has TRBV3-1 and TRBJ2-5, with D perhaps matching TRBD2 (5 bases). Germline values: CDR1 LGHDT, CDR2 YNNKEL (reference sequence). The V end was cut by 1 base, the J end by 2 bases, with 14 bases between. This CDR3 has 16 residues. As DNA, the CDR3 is TGTGCCAGCAGCCAAGCGGGCCCGACTATACAAGAGACCCAGTACTTC. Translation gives CASSQAGPTIQETQYF.

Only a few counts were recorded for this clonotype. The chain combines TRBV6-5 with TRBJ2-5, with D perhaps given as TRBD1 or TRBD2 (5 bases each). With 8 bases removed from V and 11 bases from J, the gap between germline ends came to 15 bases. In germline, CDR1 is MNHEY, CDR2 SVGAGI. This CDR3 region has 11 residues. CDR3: CASSWGNEQYF. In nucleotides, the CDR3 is TGTGCCAGCTCGTGGGGGAATGAGCAGTACTTC.

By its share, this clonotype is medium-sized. CDR3 sequence (DNA): TGTGCCAGCAGCTGGGGTATCCGAGAGACCCAGTTCTTC. It codes for CASSWGIRETQFF. The gene calls are TRBV6-1 and TRBJ2-1; no reliable D call. Germline V gene lookup returns CDR1 MNHNS and CDR2 SASEGT. The CDR3 loop spans 13 amino acids. Trimming took 6 bases from V and 13 from J, leaving 19 bases between them.

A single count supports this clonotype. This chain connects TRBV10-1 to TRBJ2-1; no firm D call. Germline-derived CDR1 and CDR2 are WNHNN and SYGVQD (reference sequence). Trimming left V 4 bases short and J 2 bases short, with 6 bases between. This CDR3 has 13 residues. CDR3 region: CASSVGPYNEQFF. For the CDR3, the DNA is TGCGCCAGCAGTGTGGGCCCCTACAATGAGCAGTTCTTC.

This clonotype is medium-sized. In DNA, the CDR3 is TGTGCCAGCAGTTATGGCGGGAGGGGATCAGGTGAGCAGTTCTTC. Translated, it gives CASSYGGRGSGEQFF. V usage is TRBV6-2 or TRBV6-3 and J usage is TRBJ2-1, with 9 bases lining up with TRBD2. The CDR3 runs to 15 residues. Unmatched junction bases numbered 9, after V lost 3 bases and J lost 9 bases. The germline V gene has CDR1 MNHEY and CDR2 SVGEGT.